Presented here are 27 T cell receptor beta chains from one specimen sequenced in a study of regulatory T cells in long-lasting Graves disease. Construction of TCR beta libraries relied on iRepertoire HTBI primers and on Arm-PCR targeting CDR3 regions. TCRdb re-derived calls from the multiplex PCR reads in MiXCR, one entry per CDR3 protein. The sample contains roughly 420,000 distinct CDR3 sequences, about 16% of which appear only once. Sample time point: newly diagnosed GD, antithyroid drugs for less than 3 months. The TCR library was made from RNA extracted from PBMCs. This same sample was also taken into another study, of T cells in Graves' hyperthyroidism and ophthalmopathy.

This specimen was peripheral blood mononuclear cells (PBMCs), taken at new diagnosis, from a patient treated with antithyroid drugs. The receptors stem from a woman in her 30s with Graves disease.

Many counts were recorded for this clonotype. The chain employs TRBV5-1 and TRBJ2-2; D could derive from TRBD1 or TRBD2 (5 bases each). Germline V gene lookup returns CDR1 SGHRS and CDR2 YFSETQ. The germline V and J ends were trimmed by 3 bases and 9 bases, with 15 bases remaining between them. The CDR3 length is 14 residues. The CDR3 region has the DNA TGCGCCAGCAGCTCGGCAGGTGGGACCTGGGAGCTGTTTTTT. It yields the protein CASSSAGGTWELFF.

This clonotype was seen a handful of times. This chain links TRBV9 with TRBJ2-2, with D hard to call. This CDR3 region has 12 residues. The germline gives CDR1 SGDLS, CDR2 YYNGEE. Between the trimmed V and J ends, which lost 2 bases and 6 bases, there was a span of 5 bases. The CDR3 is CASSVYSGELFF. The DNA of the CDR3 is TGTGCCAGCAGCGTTTACTCCGGGGAGCTGTTTTTT.

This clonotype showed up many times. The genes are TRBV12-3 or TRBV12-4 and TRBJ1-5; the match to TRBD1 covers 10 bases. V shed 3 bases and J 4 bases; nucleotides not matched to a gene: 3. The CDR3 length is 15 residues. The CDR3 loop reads CASSFGTGANQPQHF. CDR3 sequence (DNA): TGTGCCAGCAGTTTTGGGACAGGGGCAAATCAGCCCCAGCATTTT.

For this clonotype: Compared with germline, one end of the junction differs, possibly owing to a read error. The CDR3 coding sequence is TGTGCCAGCAGTTACTCGAGGGGGGGCTATGACTACACCTTC. Protein product: CASSYSRGGYDYTF. The chain is built from TRBV6-2 or TRBV6-3 and TRBJ1-2; maybe TRBD1 (6 bases). Germline lookup yields CDR1 MNHEY and CDR2 SVGEGT. The CDR3 is 14 amino acids.

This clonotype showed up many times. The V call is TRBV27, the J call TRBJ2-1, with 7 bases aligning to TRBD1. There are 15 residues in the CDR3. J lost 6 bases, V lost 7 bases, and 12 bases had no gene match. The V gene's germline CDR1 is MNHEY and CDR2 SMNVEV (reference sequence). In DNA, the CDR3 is TGTGCCAGCACCCTGACAGGGCCTCCCACCAATGAGCAGTTCTTC. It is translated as CASTLTGPPTNEQFF.

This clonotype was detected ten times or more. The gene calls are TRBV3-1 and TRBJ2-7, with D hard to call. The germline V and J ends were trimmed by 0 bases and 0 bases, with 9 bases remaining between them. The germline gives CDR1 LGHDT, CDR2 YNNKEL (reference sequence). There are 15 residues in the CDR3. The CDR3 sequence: CASSQDTDSSYEQYF. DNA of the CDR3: TGTGCCAGCAGCCAAGACACGGATAGCTCCTACGAGCAGTACTTC.

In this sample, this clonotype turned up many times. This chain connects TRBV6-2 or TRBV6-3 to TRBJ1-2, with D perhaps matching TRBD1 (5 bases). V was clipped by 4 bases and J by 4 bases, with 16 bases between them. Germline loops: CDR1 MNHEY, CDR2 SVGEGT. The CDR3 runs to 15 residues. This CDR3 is CASSSLGGSLYGYTF. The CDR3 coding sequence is TGTGCCAGCAGTTCGCTGGGGGGGAGTCTCTATGGCTACACCTTC.

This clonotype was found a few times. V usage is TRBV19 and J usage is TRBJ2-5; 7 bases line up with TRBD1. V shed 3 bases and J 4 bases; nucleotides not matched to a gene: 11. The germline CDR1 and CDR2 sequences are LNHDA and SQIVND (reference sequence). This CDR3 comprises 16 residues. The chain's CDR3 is CASSILPGQSRETQYF. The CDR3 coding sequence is TGTGCCAGTAGTATCCTACCGGGACAGAGCAGAGAGACCCAGTACTTC.

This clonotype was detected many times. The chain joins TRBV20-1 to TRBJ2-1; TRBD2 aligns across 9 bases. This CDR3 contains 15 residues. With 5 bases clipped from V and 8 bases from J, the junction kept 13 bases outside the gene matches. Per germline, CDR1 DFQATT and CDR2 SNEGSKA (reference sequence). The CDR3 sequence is CSAPPSGTSTYEQFF. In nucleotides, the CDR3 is TGCAGTGCTCCCCCGAGTGGGACTAGCACCTATGAGCAGTTCTTC.

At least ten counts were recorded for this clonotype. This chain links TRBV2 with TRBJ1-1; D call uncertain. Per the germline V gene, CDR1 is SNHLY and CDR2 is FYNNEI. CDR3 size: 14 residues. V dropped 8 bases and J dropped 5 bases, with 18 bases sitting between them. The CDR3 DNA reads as TGTGCCAGCGCTGAGACATCCCTGAGGACTGAAGCTTTCTTT. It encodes CASAETSLRTEAFF.

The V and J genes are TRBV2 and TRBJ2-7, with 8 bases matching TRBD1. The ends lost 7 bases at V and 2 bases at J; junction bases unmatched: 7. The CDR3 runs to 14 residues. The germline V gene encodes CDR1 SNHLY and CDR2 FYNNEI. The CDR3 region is CASTDNRGAYEQYF. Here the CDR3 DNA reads TGTGCCAGCACCGACAACAGGGGGGCCTACGAGCAGTACTTC.

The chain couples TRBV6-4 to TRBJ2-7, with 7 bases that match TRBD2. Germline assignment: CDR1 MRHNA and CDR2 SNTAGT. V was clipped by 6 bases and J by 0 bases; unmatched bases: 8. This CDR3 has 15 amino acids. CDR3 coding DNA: TGTGCCAGCAGGGAGCGGGCTAGCGGCTCCTACGAGCAGTACTTC. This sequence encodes CASRERASGSYEQYF.

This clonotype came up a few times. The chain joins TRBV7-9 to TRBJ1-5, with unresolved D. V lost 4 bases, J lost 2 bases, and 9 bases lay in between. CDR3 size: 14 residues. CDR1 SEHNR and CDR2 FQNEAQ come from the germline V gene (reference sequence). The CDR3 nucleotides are TGTGCCAGCAGCTCTCTGGCGGGCAATCAGCCCCAGCATTTT. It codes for CASSSLAGNQPQHF. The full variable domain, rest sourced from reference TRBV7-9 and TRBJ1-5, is DTGVSQNPRHKITKRGQNVTFRCDPISEHNRLYWYRQTLGQGPEFLTYFQNEAQLEKSRLLSDRFSAERPKGSFSTLEIQRTEQGDSAMYLCASSSLAGNQPQHFGDGTRLSIL.

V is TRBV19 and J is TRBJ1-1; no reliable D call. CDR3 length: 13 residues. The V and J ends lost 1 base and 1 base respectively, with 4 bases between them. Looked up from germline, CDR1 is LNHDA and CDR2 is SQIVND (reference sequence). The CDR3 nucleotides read TGTGCCAGTAGTATAGGAAGGAACACTGAAGCTTTCTTT. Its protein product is CASSIGRNTEAFF.

The DNA of the CDR3 is TGTGCCACCAGCAGAGATCCAAGCAGGAGTTACGAGCAGTTCTTC. Translation: CATSRDPSRSYEQFF. The chain recombines TRBV15 with TRBJ2-1; D is ambiguous. The germline V and J ends were trimmed by 0 bases and 10 bases, with 16 bases remaining between them. This CDR3 comprises 15 residues. The germline V gene encodes CDR1 LNHNV and CDR2 YYDKDF (reference sequence). Full variable domain (remainder filled in from reference TRBV15 and TRBJ2-1): DAMVIQNPRYQVTQFGKPVTLSCSQTLNHNVMYWYQQKSSQAPKLLFHYYDKDFNNEADTPDNFQSRRPNTSFCFLDIRSPGLGDTAMYLCATSRDPSRSYEQFFGPGTRLTVL.

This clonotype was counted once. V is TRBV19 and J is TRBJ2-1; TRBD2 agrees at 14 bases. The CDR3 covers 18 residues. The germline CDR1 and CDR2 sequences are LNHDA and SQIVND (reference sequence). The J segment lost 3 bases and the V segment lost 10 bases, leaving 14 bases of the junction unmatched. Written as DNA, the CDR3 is TGTGCCACCAAACCGGGACTAGCGGGAGACAATCTCTACAATGAGCAGTTCTTC. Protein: CATKPGLAGDNLYNEQFF.

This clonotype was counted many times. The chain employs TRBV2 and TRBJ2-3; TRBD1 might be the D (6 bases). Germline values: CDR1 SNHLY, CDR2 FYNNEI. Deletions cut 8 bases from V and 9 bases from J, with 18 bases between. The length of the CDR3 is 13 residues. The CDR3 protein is CASWQGLGRTQYF. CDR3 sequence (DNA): TGTGCCAGCTGGCAGGGGTTGGGCCGCACGCAGTATTTT.

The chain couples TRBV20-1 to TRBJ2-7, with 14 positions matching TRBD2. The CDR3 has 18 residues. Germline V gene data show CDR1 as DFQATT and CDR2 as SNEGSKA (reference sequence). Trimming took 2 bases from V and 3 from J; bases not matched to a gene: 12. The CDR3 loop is CSARPAGTSGSGIYEQYF. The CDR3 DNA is TGCAGTGCTAGACCGGCCGGGACTAGCGGGAGTGGAATCTACGAGCAGTACTTC.

The CDR3 is CAIRDSPNYGYTF. CDR3 in DNA: TGTGCCATCAGGGACAGCCCTAACTATGGCTACACCTTC. The V gene is TRBV10-3, the J gene TRBJ1-2; D might be TRBD1 (6 bases). This CDR3 is 13 amino acids long. Germline V CDR1 and CDR2: ENHRY, SYGVKD. V was trimmed by 6 bases and J by 0 bases, leaving 8 bases between them.

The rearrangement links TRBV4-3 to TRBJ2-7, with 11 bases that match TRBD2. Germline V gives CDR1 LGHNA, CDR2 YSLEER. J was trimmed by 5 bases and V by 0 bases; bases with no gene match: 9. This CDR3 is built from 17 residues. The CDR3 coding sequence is TGCGCCAGCAGCCAAGATGGGCCTAGCGGGAGGTCGGACGAGCAGTACTTC. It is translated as CASSQDGPSGRSDEQYF.

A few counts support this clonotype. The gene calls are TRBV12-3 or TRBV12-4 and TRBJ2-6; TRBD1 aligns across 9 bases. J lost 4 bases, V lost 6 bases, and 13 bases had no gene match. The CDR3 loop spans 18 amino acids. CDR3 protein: CASSAPGQGVSGANVLTF. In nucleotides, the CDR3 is TGTGCCAGCAGCGCACCGGGACAGGGAGTCTCCGGGGCCAACGTCCTGACTTTC.

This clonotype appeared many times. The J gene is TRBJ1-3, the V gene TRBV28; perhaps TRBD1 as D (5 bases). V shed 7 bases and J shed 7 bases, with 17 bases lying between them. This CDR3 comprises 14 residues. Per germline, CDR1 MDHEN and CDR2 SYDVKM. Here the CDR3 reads CASNGQGLSNTIYF. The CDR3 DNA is TGTGCCAGCAACGGACAAGGCCTTAGTAACACCATATATTTT.

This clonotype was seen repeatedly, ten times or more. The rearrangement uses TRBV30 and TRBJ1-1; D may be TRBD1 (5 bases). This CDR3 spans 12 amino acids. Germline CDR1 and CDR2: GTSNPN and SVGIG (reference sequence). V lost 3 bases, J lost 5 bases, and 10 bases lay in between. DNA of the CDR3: TGTGCCTGGAGAGGAGGGGTTACTGAAGCTTTCTTT. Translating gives CAWRGGVTEAFF.

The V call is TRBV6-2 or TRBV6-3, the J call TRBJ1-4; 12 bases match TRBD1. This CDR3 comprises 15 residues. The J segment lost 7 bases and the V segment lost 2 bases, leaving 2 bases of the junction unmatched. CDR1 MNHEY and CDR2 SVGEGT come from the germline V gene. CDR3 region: CASSYLGQGAEKLFF. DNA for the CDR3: TGTGCCAGCAGTTACCTGGGACAGGGGGCTGAAAAACTGTTTTTT.

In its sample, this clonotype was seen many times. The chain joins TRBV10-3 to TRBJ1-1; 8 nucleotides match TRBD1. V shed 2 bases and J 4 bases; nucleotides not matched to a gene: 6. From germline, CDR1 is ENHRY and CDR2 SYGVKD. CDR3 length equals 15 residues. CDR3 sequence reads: CAISEVDRGTTEAFF. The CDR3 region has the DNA TGTGCCATCAGTGAGGTAGACAGGGGCACCACTGAAGCTTTCTTT.

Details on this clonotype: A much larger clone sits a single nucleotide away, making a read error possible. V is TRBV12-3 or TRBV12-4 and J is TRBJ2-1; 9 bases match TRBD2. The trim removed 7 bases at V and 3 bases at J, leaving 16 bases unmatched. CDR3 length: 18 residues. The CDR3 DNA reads TGTGCCAGCATTGGGAGCATCGAGGCTAGCGGGATCTACAATGAGCAGTTCTTC. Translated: CASIGSIEASGIYNEQFF.

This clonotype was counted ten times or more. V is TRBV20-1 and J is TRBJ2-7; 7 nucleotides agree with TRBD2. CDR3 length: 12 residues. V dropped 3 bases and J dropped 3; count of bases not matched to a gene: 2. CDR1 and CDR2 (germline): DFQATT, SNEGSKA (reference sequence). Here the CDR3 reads CSARSSGYEQYF. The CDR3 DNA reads TGCAGTGCTAGGTCTAGCGGCTACGAGCAGTACTTC.